This TCR beta chain was sequenced during a study of T cells in Graves' hyperthyroidism and ophthalmopathy (dated by TCRdb to the late 2010s). About the study as a whole: Peripheral blood was collected at initial diagnosis, before any treatment. A discovery cohort of about a hundred patients, 43 with Graves' ophthalmopathy and 55 to 65 with stable Graves' hyperthyroidism, was used to find distinguishing TCR V-J signatures. Whether ophthalmopathy could be predicted prospectively was tested in an independent validation cohort made up of 18 to 20 hyperthyroidism patients plus 17 patients who later progressed to ophthalmopathy. The 100 discovery patients were randomly split 7:3 into training and test sets. In addition, the study compared T-cell repertoires in thyroid tissue and in blood from roughly six Graves' hyperthyroidism patients. Once sampling was done, hyperthyroidism patients were given methimazole at a starting dose of 30 mg daily, whereas ophthalmopathy patients were given high-dose intravenous methylprednisolone. The paper describes TCR Vbeta CDR3 sequencing of around 140 peripheral blood samples, made up of roughly 45 ophthalmopathy patients, around 78 hyperthyroidism patients and approximately 17 progressor patients. The full study reports these points: Most expanded thyroid clonotypes (frequency above 0.001) were also detected in blood, a finding suggesting that blood repertoires may reflect thyroid immune responses. No statistical method was used to set the sample size in advance, and investigators knew the group allocation. In validation, the model predicted progression to ophthalmopathy with 55% to 71% sensitivity and over 72% specificity, a median of approximately 6.5 months before onset. In cross-validation, a model built on a 13 V-J signature told ophthalmopathy apart from stable hyperthyroidism with 87.88% sensitivity and roughly 83% specificity, and in testing the same model reached 80%/75%.

The TCR beta CDR3 regions were amplified from the RNA transcripts. The TCR CDR3 was subjected to a first round of RT-PCR using the HTBI primer set and the Qiagen OneStep RT-PCR kit. Libraries were constructed in a second round of multiplex PCR, after which size selection and purification were performed. Sequencing of the libraries was done on an Illumina HiSeq2000 using paired-end 100 bp reads. The original pipeline was this. SOAPnuke was used to process the raw data, removing reads that contained adapters or uncalled bases, had a mean Phred below 15, or lacked an exact match to the constant primer or identifier. COPE v1.2.5 was used to merge the high-quality paired reads, and each unique nucleotide sequence was defined as a clonotype. Clonotypes were aligned to IMGT TRBV, TRBD and TRBJ reference segments using MiTCR v1.1. The analysis included only V-J combinations with a frequency above 0.0001, which together covered around 99% of the repertoires. The TCS score was defined as the ratio of F50 (clonal expansion) to E x V (chaos), calculated using BLOSUM62-based TCRdist between CDR3 peptides within each V-J. Welch's t-statistics and random forest reduced roughly 530 V-J features to roughly 13, which were used in a naive Bayes classifier (R e1071). TCRdb itself trimmed the public reads at Q25 with fastp, ran MiXCR and retained productive beta chains. Merged by CDR3 protein, the rows form single entries marked with the most common genes and DNA. These V and J calls rely on TCRdb rather than the paper's analysis. The sample table holds some 350,000 distinct CDR3 sequences, of which approximately 16% were seen once. The ten top clones hold approximately 19% of the sample.

This clonotype was recorded many times. Its antigen specificity is not known. No quality values exist for individual bases; no much larger clone is one base distant. Ophthalmopathy patients had moderately to severely active disease, with a Clinical Activity Score of 3 or more, a NOSPECS grade of 4 or more, and a disease duration of less than 3 months. Any patient with an uncontrolled infection, another autoimmune disease, pregnancy or lactation was excluded. Diagnoses were based on clinical symptoms, serum thyroxine and TRAb, thyroid ultrasound and orbital computed tomography. PBMCs were separated from about 10 ml of fresh peripheral blood using Ficoll-Paque density gradient centrifugation. Total RNA was extracted using Trizol reagent, and RNA quality was assessed on an Agilent 2100 Bioanalyzer. The CDR3, cysteine through phenylalanine, is 15 amino acids long. The sequence is cut down to CDR3 DNA, 45 bases in frame from base 1. Trimmed from V: 4 bases; trimmed from J: 3 bases; junction bases lacking a gene match: 6. Via the germline V gene, CDR1 is SGHRS and CDR2 YFSETQ.

The rearranged chain carries TRBV5-1 and TRBJ2-1, with 8 middle bases fitting TRBD2. The TCR comes from an older woman with Graves' ophthalmopathy. Source material: blood. The CDR3 here reads CASSQGLGDYNEQFF. The DNA sequence is TGCGCCAGCAGCCAGGGACTAGGGGACTACAATGAGCAGTTCTTC.